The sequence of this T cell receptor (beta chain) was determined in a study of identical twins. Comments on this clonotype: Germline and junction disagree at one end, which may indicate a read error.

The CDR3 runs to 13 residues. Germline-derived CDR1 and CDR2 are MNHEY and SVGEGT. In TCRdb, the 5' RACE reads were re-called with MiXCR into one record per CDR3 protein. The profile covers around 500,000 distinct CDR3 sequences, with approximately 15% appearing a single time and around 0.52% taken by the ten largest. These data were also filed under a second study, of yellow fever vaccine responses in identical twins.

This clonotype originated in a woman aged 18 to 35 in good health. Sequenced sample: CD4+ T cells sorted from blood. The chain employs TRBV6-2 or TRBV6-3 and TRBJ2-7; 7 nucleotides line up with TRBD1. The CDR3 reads CASSTGTVLLRNF. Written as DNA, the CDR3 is TGTGCCAGCAGTACGGGGACAGTCCTACTGCGGAACTTC.